This T cell receptor beta chain was found in a study of blood T cell repertoires in COVID-19. Libraries were prepared by immunoSEQ multiplex PCR; TCRdb keeps only in-frame clonotypes and omits some of them. The data hold about 120,000 clones, with 75% to 85% observed a single time. The CDR3 spans 15 residues. Germline CDR1 and CDR2: SGDLS and YYNGEE. Trimming shortened V by 2 bases and J by 0 bases, and 11 bases separated the two germline ends. The V gene is TRBV9, the J gene TRBJ1-1, with D maybe TRBD1 (6 bases). The sample consisted of peripheral blood. The TCR originated in a woman aged 60-75 years with acute or convalescent COVID-19. The CDR3, as DNA: TGTGCCAGCAGCGTTGGGGGCTTCATGAACACTGAAGCTTTCTTT. Its protein product is CASSVGGFMNTEAFF.